The next 2 T cell receptor beta chains were all read from a single sample in a study of beta chain features in type 1 diabetes. Expressed TCRB transcripts were sequenced after all isolated RNA was converted to cDNA. The table came from immunoSEQ multiplex PCR; TCRdb's copy has only in-frame clones and leaves some out. In the table there are some 900,000 clones, 15% to 20% of which are singletons. The sample was naive CD4+ T cells from blood. The source is a woman between 18 and 29 years old in good health.

This clone was picked up one time. V gene TRBV5-8 combines with J gene TRBJ2-7, with D possibly being TRBD2 (6 bases). The CDR3 is 14 residues long. The V end lost 2 bases, the J end lost 4 bases, and 13 bases lay between the germline ends. CDR1 is SGHTS, CDR2 YDEGEE, per germline. CDR3 loop: CASSLLGEDYEQYF. CDR3 nucleotides: TGTGCCAGCAGCTTATTGGGGGAGGATTACGAGCAGTACTTC. Together with reference TRBV5-8 and TRBJ2-7, the CDR3 gives the full variable domain: EAGVTQSPTHLIKTRGQQATLRCSPISGHTSVYWYQQALGLGLQFLLWYDEGEERNRGNFPPRFSGRQFPNYSSELNVNALELEDSALYLCASSLLGEDYEQYFGPGTRLTVT.

The CDR3 bases are TGTGCCACCGAGGCCCTCGGCAGGCAACAGAGGAAAGCTTTCTTT. Its translation: CATEALGRQQRKAFF. This chain connects TRBV11-2 to TRBJ1-1; D not resolved. Germline CDR1 SGHAT, CDR2 FQNNGV. V was clipped by 10 bases and J by 9 bases, with 27 bases between them. This CDR3 is 15 amino acids long.